The 32 T cell receptor beta chains in this list originate from one sample, sequenced in a study of vaccination and CD4 T cells after COVID-19. These receptors' antigens are unknown. As to treatment: approximately nine-day PBMC culture with coronavirus spike peptide pools or control peptides (ViraFEST assay). The Oncomine TCR Beta short-read assay generated sequence data from the DNA of cultured CD4+ T cells. TCRdb itself ran the PCR reads through MiXCR, one entry per CDR3 protein. Among about 15,000 distinct CDR3 sequences listed, 26% were seen once. Sequencing was performed on cultured CD4+ T cells from blood. All receptors derive from a human donor with COVID-19.

The chain recombines TRBV7-3 with TRBJ2-7; 7 nucleotides match TRBD2. Trimming took 2 bases from V and 6 from J; bases not matched to a gene: 1. CDR3 size: 12 residues. Germline loops: CDR1 SGHTA, CDR2 FQGTGA. The CDR3 coding sequence is TGTGCCAGCAGCTTAGGCGGGGGCGAGCAGTACTTC. This codes for CASSLGGGEQYF.

This clonotype was counted between two and nine times. The CDR3 is CASSFLAGGTGNIQYF. The CDR3 DNA reads as TGCGCCAGCAGCTTTCTAGCGGGGGGCACTGGGAACATTCAGTACTTC. The V and J genes are TRBV5-1 and TRBJ2-4; TRBD2 matches at 11 bases. The CDR3 has 16 amino acids. J was trimmed by 7 bases and V by 2 bases; bases with no gene match: 8. Germline V lookup: CDR1 SGHRS, CDR2 YFSETQ. Based on the CDR3 plus reference TRBV5-1 and TRBJ2-4, the full variable domain is KAGVTQTPRYLIKTRGQQVTLSCSPISGHRSVSWYQQTPGQGLQFLFEYFSETQRNKGNFPGRFSGRQFSNSRSEMNVSTLELGDSALYLCASSFLAGGTGNIQYFGAGTRLSVL.

V usage is TRBV5-8 and J usage is TRBJ2-3; 8 bases align to TRBD1. V gave up 0 bases and J gave up 7 bases; unmatched junction bases: 4. Germline V gene sequence: CDR1 SGHTS, CDR2 YDEGEE. The CDR3 covers 14 residues. The CDR3 bases are TGTGCCAGCAGCTTGGGGCAGGGGGCATATACGCAGTATTTT. Its protein product is CASSLGQGAYTQYF.

This clonotype was picked up a small number of times. CDR3 nucleotides: TGTGCCAGCTCACCGAACGCTGTGGGGGGGTCTAGCACAGATACGCAGTATTTT. Protein sequence: CASSPNAVGGSSTDTQYF. The rearrangement joins TRBV18 to TRBJ2-3, with TRBD2 matching over 7 bases. J was trimmed by 0 bases and V by 3 bases; bases with no gene match: 12. The V gene's germline CDR1 is KGHSH and CDR2 LQKENI. The CDR3 runs 18 residues.

By sample fraction, this clonotype is medium-sized. The V call is TRBV6-1, the J call TRBJ1-2, with 7 bases aligning to TRBD1. Germline values: CDR1 MNHNS, CDR2 SASEGT. Trimming took 7 bases from V and 4 from J; bases not matched to a gene: 9. The CDR3 spans 14 residues. Here the CDR3 reads CASTQGDSTYGYTF. CDR3 in DNA: TGTGCCAGCACCCAGGGGGACTCAACCTATGGCTACACCTTC.

V usage is TRBV4-2 and J usage is TRBJ2-5, with 9 bases lining up with TRBD2. Trimming removed 0 bases from V and 4 bases from J; junction bases left unmatched: 9. There are 17 residues in the CDR3. Germline V gene data show CDR1 as LGHNA and CDR2 as YNFKEQ. This CDR3 is CASSQDQGSGGRETQYF. For the CDR3, the DNA is TGTGCCAGCAGCCAAGATCAGGGTAGCGGGGGCCGAGAGACCCAGTACTTC.

In its sample, this clonotype was seen a few times. DNA for the CDR3: TGTGCCAGCAGCTTGGTCGGCAGCTTCTATGGCTACACCTTC. Translating it yields CASSLVGSFYGYTF. The chain has TRBV5-8 and TRBJ1-2; no reliable D call. CDR3 length equals 14 residues. Trimming left V 0 bases short and J 4 bases short, with 10 bases between. Per germline, CDR1 SGHTS and CDR2 YDEGEE.

The chain joins TRBV6-5 to TRBJ1-2; D gene unclear. The ends were cut back, 2 bases at V and 4 bases at J, with 11 bases in the middle. The germline V gene has CDR1 MNHEY and CDR2 SVGAGI. This CDR3 is 14 amino acids long. In nucleotides, the CDR3 is TGTGCCAGCAGTTACGTGGACGTCGTCTATGGCTACACCTTC. Translating gives CASSYVDVVYGYTF.

This clonotype is classed as medium-sized (0.01 to 0.1%). The chain employs TRBV7-2 and TRBJ2-5, with D perhaps matching TRBD1 or TRBD2 (5 bases each). V dropped 8 bases and J dropped 7 bases, with 20 bases sitting between them. This CDR3 contains 14 residues. Germline CDR1 reads SGHTA; CDR2 reads FQGNSA. The CDR3 loop reads CASCPGIGVGTQYF. CDR3 DNA: TGTGCCAGCTGTCCCGGGATAGGGGTCGGGACCCAGTACTTC.

This clonotype was found a few times. The rearrangement joins TRBV6-2 or TRBV6-3 to TRBJ1-1; a weak D match, TRBD1 (5 bases). There are 13 residues in the CDR3. Trimming stripped 11 bases from V and 0 bases from J, with 13 bases between. Germline assignment: CDR1 MNHEY and CDR2 SVGEGT. Here the CDR3 reads CACYRTMNTEAFF. In DNA form, the CDR3 reads TGTGCCTGCTACAGGACCATGAACACTGAAGCTTTCTTT.

This clonotype was detected a few times. The rearrangement joins TRBV2 to TRBJ1-2; TRBD1 matches at 7 bases. After removal of 5 bases from V and 4 bases from J, the junction contained 13 bases not matched to a gene. The CDR3 is made up of 16 amino acids. Germline V gene sequence: CDR1 SNHLY, CDR2 FYNNEI. In DNA form, the CDR3 reads TGTGCCAGCAGTCAAAAAAGGACAGGAGACGTCTATGGCTACACCTTC. Translated, it gives CASSQKRTGDVYGYTF.

This clonotype was observed a handful of times. The rearrangement joins TRBV20-1 to TRBJ2-3, with TRBD1 matching 8 bases. CDR1 is DFQATT and CDR2 is SNEGSKA in the germline V gene (reference sequence). Unmatched junction bases numbered 6, after V lost 2 bases and J lost 5 bases. CDR3 length: 14 amino acids. This CDR3 reads CSARTGGSKDTQYF. For the CDR3, the DNA is TGCAGTGCTAGAACAGGGGGAAGTAAAGATACGCAGTATTTT.

This clonotype was recorded a few times. J is TRBJ2-1 and V is TRBV6-4; tentatively, D is TRBD1 (5 bases). The CDR3 runs 12 residues. Germline CDR1 reads MRHNA; CDR2 reads SNTAGT. Deletions cut 2 bases from V and 13 bases from J, with 12 bases between. In DNA, the CDR3 is TGTGCCAGCAGTGACACCTGGGGCCCTCAGTTCTTC. Its translation: CASSDTWGPQFF.

The rearrangement joins TRBV25-1 to TRBJ2-1; D might be TRBD1 (6 bases). The length of the CDR3 is 14 residues. V gave up 3 bases and J gave up 10 bases, with 16 bases separating them. Germline CDR1 reads MGHDK; CDR2 reads SYGVNS. In DNA form, the CDR3 reads TGTGCCAGCAGTGAGGCGAGGCATCAGGGGGAGCAGTTCTTC. Translating it yields CASSEARHQGEQFF.

V usage is TRBV19 and J usage is TRBJ2-2; 7 nucleotides line up with TRBD2. Losses at the gene ends were 7 bases for V and 7 bases for J; bases not matched to a gene: 18. Germline CDR1 reads LNHDA; CDR2 reads SQIVND (reference sequence). The CDR3 runs 17 residues. CDR3 loop: CASTGVGLAESYGELFF. The CDR3 DNA reads as TGTGCCAGTACCGGGGTGGGGCTAGCGGAATCCTACGGGGAGCTGTTTTTT.

The gene calls are TRBV2 and TRBJ2-2, with 10 nucleotides matching TRBD2. The junction had 3 bases not matched to a gene; V was cut back by 1 base and J by 4 bases. The CDR3 spans 16 residues. Germline CDR1 is SNHLY and CDR2 is FYNNEI. In nucleotides, the CDR3 is TGTGCCAGCAGTGAAGAGCGGGGGGGCCTCACCGGGGAGCTGTTTTTT. Its translation is CASSEERGGLTGELFF.

With respect to this clonotype: It is unclear where the CDR3 begins or ends on the DNA, so no DNA is shown, and the CDR3 is as TCRdb lists it. The gene calls are TRBV21-1 and TRBJ1-1. TRBV21-1 is designated a pseudogene. Termini included, the CDR3 measures 13 amino acids. The CDR3 region is CASSKGWGSGAFF.

The V gene is TRBV7-2, the J gene TRBJ1-1, with a weak D call TRBD1 (6 bases). Trimming stripped 4 bases from V and 1 base from J, with 7 bases between. This CDR3 has 13 residues. Germline lookup yields CDR1 SGHTA and CDR2 FQGNSA. The CDR3 DNA follows: TGTGCCAGCAGCTCGGGACAGAACACTGAAGCTTTCTTT. As protein: CASSSGQNTEAFF.

V and J are TRBV30 and TRBJ1-6; D may be TRBD1 (5 bases). Trimming took 4 bases from V and 0 from J, leaving 10 bases between them. Germline values: CDR1 GTSNPN, CDR2 SVGIG (reference sequence). The CDR3 extends over 15 amino acids. The CDR3 reads CAWKPGGSYNSPLHF. The CDR3 DNA follows: TGTGCCTGGAAGCCCGGGGGCTCCTATAATTCACCCCTCCACTTT.

The genes are TRBV7-9 and TRBJ1-3; D not certain. CDR3 length equals 15 residues. The germline V and J ends were trimmed by 2 bases and 0 bases, with 8 bases remaining between them. Germline loops: CDR1 SEHNR, CDR2 FQNEAQ (reference sequence). Here the CDR3 DNA reads TGTGCCAGCAGCTTACGCGGATCCTCTGGAAACACCATATATTTT. It codes for CASSLRGSSGNTIYF.

Only a few counts were recorded for this clonotype. V gene TRBV19 combines with J gene TRBJ1-1; D ambiguous. The CDR3 sequence is 14 residues long. V was trimmed by 1 base and J by 1 base, leaving 7 bases between them. The germline V gene encodes CDR1 LNHDA and CDR2 SQIVND (reference sequence). The CDR3: CASSIGRANTEAFF. CDR3 nucleotides: TGTGCCAGTAGTATAGGTAGGGCGAACACTGAAGCTTTCTTT.

This clonotype showed up just a few times. The V gene is TRBV28, the J gene TRBJ2-2; D is uncertain. Germline CDR1 reads MDHEN; CDR2 reads SYDVKM. CDR3 length: 14 amino acids. V lost 5 bases and J lost 4, with 11 bases in between. CDR3 nucleotides: TGTGCCAGCAGTGGTCCTGTGGCCACCGGGGAGCTGTTTTTT. Protein product: CASSGPVATGELFF.

This rearrangement joins TRBV19 to TRBJ1-1; the D gene is possibly TRBD1 (6 bases). Per the germline V gene, CDR1 is LNHDA and CDR2 is SQIVND (reference sequence). V dropped 6 bases and J dropped 2 bases, with 22 bases sitting between them. This CDR3 comprises 17 residues. The CDR3 bases are TGTGCCAGTAGCTCACCAAAGCGGACAGCCGCAAACACTGAAGCTTTCTTT. This sequence encodes CASSSPKRTAANTEAFF.

The chain combines TRBV5-1 with TRBJ1-1; 9 bases match TRBD1. The germline V gene encodes CDR1 SGHRS and CDR2 YFSETQ. V was pared by 3 bases and J by 4 bases, with 7 bases of the junction left unmatched. The CDR3 covers 15 residues. The CDR3 DNA reads as TGCGCCAGCAGCTCCCTGACAGGGGGAAGCACTGAAGCTTTCTTT. It yields the protein CASSSLTGGSTEAFF.

The rearrangement uses TRBV28 and TRBJ2-7, with a weak D call TRBD1 (6 bases). Trimming left V 2 bases short and J 9 bases short, with 17 bases between. Germline CDR1 is MDHEN and CDR2 is SYDVKM. The CDR3 runs 14 residues. CDR3 sequence (DNA): TGTGCCAGCAGTTTAGGGACACATGCACCCATGCAGTACTTC. Translating gives CASSLGTHAPMQYF.

The chain is built from TRBV5-6 and TRBJ1-6; 8 positions agree with TRBD1. The CDR3 length is 19 residues. Germline-derived CDR1 and CDR2 are SGHDT and YYEEEE. The V and J ends lost 4 bases and 0 bases, in that order; junction bases with no gene match: 12. The chain's CDR3 is CASSTYRTGSSSYNSPLHF. The CDR3 DNA follows: TGTGCCAGCAGCACCTATAGGACAGGGTCTTCCTCCTATAATTCACCCCTCCACTTT. The variable domain in full, completed from reference TRBV5-6 and TRBJ1-6, reads DAGVTQSPTHLIKTRGQQVTLRCSPKSGHDTVSWYQQALGQGPQFIFQYYEEEERQRGNFPDRFSGHQFPNYSSELNVNALLLGDSALYLCASSTYRTGSSSYNSPLHFGNGTRLTVT.

The chain links TRBV6-5 to TRBJ1-3, with a possible D match to TRBD1 (5 bases). The CDR3 is 16 residues long. Trimming shortened V by 0 bases and J by 2 bases, and 11 bases separated the two germline ends. The germline gives CDR1 MNHEY, CDR2 SVGAGI. The CDR3 DNA reads TGTGCCAGCAGTTACTCTACGGGGCGCGCTGGAAACACCATATATTTT. This sequence encodes CASSYSTGRAGNTIYF.

In this sample, this clonotype turned up a few times. V gene TRBV19 combines with J gene TRBJ2-5, with D possibly being TRBD1 (5 bases). The CDR3 spans 14 residues. Between the trimmed V and J ends, which lost 3 bases and 2 bases, there was a span of 10 bases. The germline V gene has CDR1 LNHDA and CDR2 SQIVND (reference sequence). CDR3 DNA: TGTGCCAGTAGTATGGATCGGACACAAGAGACCCAGTACTTC. Protein sequence: CASSMDRTQETQYF.

The V call is TRBV24-1, the J call TRBJ2-5; possibly TRBD1 or TRBD2 for D (5 bases each). This CDR3 spans 17 amino acids. Germline loops: CDR1 KGHDR, CDR2 SFDVKD. Trimming took off 2 bases at V and 2 bases at J, with 17 bases between the two ends. The CDR3 nucleotides read TGTGCCACCAGTGATTCGGGACGACCCGGCCCTCAAGAGACCCAGTACTTC. It translates to CATSDSGRPGPQETQYF.

The sample holds a few counts of this clonotype. The rearrangement links TRBV12-3 or TRBV12-4 to TRBJ1-2, with TRBD1 as a possible D gene (6 bases). Trimming took off 6 bases at V and 3 bases at J, with 11 bases between the two ends. The CDR3 length is 13 residues. The CDR3 DNA sequence: TGTGCCAGCAGCCCACAGGGAGACTATGGCTACACCTTC. Translated, it gives CASSPQGDYGYTF.

This clonotype was seen more than once but under ten times. The V and J genes are TRBV7-2 and TRBJ2-7; tentative D call: TRBD1 (6 bases). The CDR3 is 12 residues long. The V and J ends lost 7 bases and 6 bases respectively, with 13 bases between them. CDR1 and CDR2 from the germline V gene are SGHTA and FQGNSA. The CDR3 spells CASTNRGSEQYF. CDR3 bases: TGTGCCAGCACCAATAGGGGGTCCGAGCAGTACTTC.

In this sample, this clonotype turned up a few times. DNA of the CDR3: TGTGCCAGTAGTACTACAACGGCGACAGGCGGAAACTATGGCTACACCTTC. Protein sequence: CASSTTTATGGNYGYTF. The rearrangement links TRBV19 to TRBJ1-2; TRBD1 might be the D (6 bases). There are 17 residues in the CDR3. Trimming took off 4 bases at V and 2 bases at J, with 20 bases between the two ends. CDR1 is LNHDA, CDR2 SQIVND, per germline (reference sequence). The complete variable domain, with remaining parts taken from reference TRBV19 and TRBJ1-2, reads DGGITQSPKYLFRKEGQNVTLSCEQNLNHDAMYWYRQDPGQGLRLIYYSQIVNDFQKGDIAEGYSVSREKKESFPLTVTSAQKNPTAFYLCASSTTTATGGNYGYTFGSGTRLTVV.